What follows are 21 T cell receptor beta chains derived from one specimen sequenced in a study of Ad26.COV2.S vaccination and SARS-CoV-2 variants. Sequenced by immunoSEQ multiplex PCR; TCRdb stores in-frame clones only, minus some. The profile shows about 94,000 clones, more than 65% of them singletons. This material consisted of peripheral blood, taken after recovery from COVID-19. These receptors originate from a human donor who had recovered from COVID-19.

DNA for the CDR3: TGCAGCGTTGACCTTTACAATGAGCAGTTCTTC. It codes for CSVDLYNEQFF. This chain uses TRBV29-1 with TRBJ2-1; D uncertain. CDR3 length: 11 amino acids. CDR1 and CDR2 (germline): SQVTM, ANQGSEA. Trimming stripped 3 bases from V and 4 bases from J, with 4 bases between.

This chain links TRBV4-2 with TRBJ2-5; D is unclear. Between the trimmed V and J ends, which lost 8 bases and 3 bases, there was a span of 10 bases. Germline CDR1 LGHNA, CDR2 YNFKEQ. The CDR3 totals 12 residues. CDR3 DNA: TGTGCCAGCCGAAGTTGGGAAGAGACCCAGTACTTC. Translating gives CASRSWEETQYF.

This clone came up once. V is TRBV18 and J is TRBJ2-2; D unclear. The CDR3 consists of 12 residues. CDR1 KGHSH and CDR2 LQKENI come from the germline V gene. The V end lost 3 bases, the J end lost 2 bases, and 1 base lay between the germline ends. As DNA, the CDR3 is TGTGCCAGCTCACCTAACACCGGGGAGCTGTTTTTT. Amino acid sequence: CASSPNTGELFF.

The chain links TRBV9 to TRBJ1-5, with D unresolved. V was clipped by 0 bases and J by 2 bases, with 12 bases between them. The CDR3 sequence is 16 residues long. CDR1 is SGDLS and CDR2 is YYNGEE in the germline V gene. CDR3 protein: CASSVGLGNGNQPQHF. CDR3 DNA: TGTGCCAGCAGCGTAGGTTTGGGAAACGGCAATCAGCCCCAGCATTTT.

The V gene is TRBV4-3, the J gene TRBJ2-7; 7 bases agree with TRBD1. Germline assignment: CDR1 LGHNA and CDR2 YSLEER. Germline trimming cut 6 bases from V and 0 bases from J; bases unmatched to any gene: 11. This CDR3 spans 16 amino acids. CDR3 in amino acids: CASRTDTGDGSYEQYF. The CDR3 region has the DNA TGCGCCAGCAGGACAGACACAGGGGACGGCTCCTACGAGCAGTACTTC.

V is TRBV5-4 and J is TRBJ1-2; maybe TRBD1 (5 bases). V shed 3 bases and J shed 2 bases, with 14 bases lying between them. The germline gives CDR1 SGHNT, CDR2 YYREEE (reference sequence). This CDR3 is 15 amino acids long. In DNA, the CDR3 is TGTGCCAGCAGCTCCGTGTCCGGGGCGAACTATGGCTACACCTTC. Translating it yields CASSSVSGANYGYTF.

The gene calls are TRBV5-1 and TRBJ2-7, with TRBD2 as a possible D gene (6 bases). Trimming shortened V by 2 bases and J by 3 bases, and 15 bases separated the two germline ends. The germline gives CDR1 SGHRS, CDR2 YFSETQ. The CDR3 spans 15 residues. CDR3 residues: CASSFNPGLNYEQYF. The CDR3 DNA is TGCGCCAGCAGCTTTAACCCGGGACTCAACTACGAGCAGTACTTC.

The chain employs TRBV7-6 and TRBJ2-5; 13 bases agree with TRBD2. This CDR3 comprises 16 residues. The germline V gene has CDR1 SGHVS and CDR2 FNYEAQ. J gave up 4 bases and V 7 bases, and 9 bases lay outside the gene matches. For the CDR3, the DNA is TGTGCCAGCAAAAATTCTGGACTAGCGGGAGTAGAGACCCAGTACTTC. Translating gives CASKNSGLAGVETQYF.

The J gene is TRBJ1-1, the V gene TRBV10-3, with 9 bases that match TRBD1. The germline gives CDR1 ENHRY, CDR2 SYGVKD. V lost 0 bases and J lost 14; bases outside the gene matches: 10. The CDR3 totals 14 residues. Here the CDR3 reads CAISESYGDRALFF. In nucleotides, the CDR3 is TGTGCCATCAGTGAGTCGTATGGGGACAGGGCTCTATTCTTT.

V and J are TRBV6-2 or TRBV6-3 and TRBJ2-7; D gene unclear. V lost 2 bases, J lost 2 bases, and 19 bases lay in between. This CDR3 is built from 17 residues. CDR1 and CDR2 (germline): MNHEY, SVGEGT. CDR3 in DNA: TGTGCCAGCAGTTACGCCATTCTGAGCCCGACACCCTACGAGCAGTACTTC. It codes for CASSYAILSPTPYEQYF.

The genes are TRBV6-5 and TRBJ1-1; D gene uncertain. The CDR3 totals 16 residues. Germline assignment: CDR1 MNHEY and CDR2 SVGAGI. Trimming pared 0 bases from V and 0 bases from J, leaving 11 bases between. CDR3 bases: TGTGCCAGCAGTTACTCGACGGTACCTATGAACACTGAAGCTTTCTTT. This encodes CASSYSTVPMNTEAFF.

The chain links TRBV9 to TRBJ2-2, with 11 bases lining up with TRBD2. The CDR3 extends over 17 amino acids. Germline V gene data show CDR1 as SGDLS and CDR2 as YYNGEE. With 0 bases clipped from V and 6 bases from J, the junction kept 7 bases outside the gene matches. The CDR3 DNA is TGTGCCAGCAGCGTAGGGAGACTAGCGGGACGGGCCGGGGAGCTGTTTTTT. It yields the protein CASSVGRLAGRAGELFF.

The chain's CDR3 is CASSVTGAPGNTIYF. DNA for the CDR3: TGTGCCAGCAGCGTAACAGGGGCGCCTGGAAACACCATATATTTT. The V gene is TRBV7-9, the J gene TRBJ1-3; 7 bases match TRBD1. Per the germline V gene, CDR1 is SEHNR and CDR2 is FQNEAQ (reference sequence). V lost 5 bases to trimming and J lost 2 bases; unmatched junction nucleotides: 6. The CDR3 covers 15 residues.

The chain carries TRBV27 and TRBJ2-3; 14 bases are shared with TRBD2. This CDR3 comprises 18 residues. CDR1 MNHEY and CDR2 SMNVEV come from the germline V gene (reference sequence). V lost 4 bases to trimming and J lost 0 bases; unmatched junction nucleotides: 6. CDR3 loop: CASSSRLAGGQSTDTQYF. Written as DNA, the CDR3 is TGTGCCAGCAGTTCCCGACTAGCGGGAGGGCAAAGCACAGATACGCAGTATTTT.

The rearrangement uses TRBV19 and TRBJ2-7, with D unclear. The CDR3 is 12 residues long. V was shortened by 3 bases and J by 1 base, with 4 bases between the two germline ends. CDR1 is LNHDA and CDR2 is SQIVND in the germline V gene (reference sequence). The DNA of the CDR3 is TGTGCCAGTAGTATGGGGTCCTACGAGCAGTACTTC. It specifies CASSMGSYEQYF.

The V gene is TRBV19, the J gene TRBJ1-5; D perhaps matches TRBD1 (5 bases). With 3 bases removed from V and 4 bases from J, the gap between germline ends came to 22 bases. The germline CDR1 and CDR2 sequences are LNHDA and SQIVND (reference sequence). The CDR3 spans 18 residues. CDR3 amino acids: CASSIQDIGMEWNQPQHF. CDR3 DNA sequence: TGTGCCAGTAGTATTCAGGACATCGGGATGGAGTGGAATCAGCCCCAGCATTTT. Drawing the rest from reference TRBV19 and TRBJ1-5, the complete variable domain is DGGITQSPKYLFRKEGQNVTLSCEQNLNHDAMYWYRQDPGQGLRLIYYSQIVNDFQKGDIAEGYSVSREKKESFPLTVTSAQKNPTAFYLCASSIQDIGMEWNQPQHFGDGTRLSIL.

This rearrangement joins TRBV7-9 to TRBJ1-1; weak D call: TRBD1 (6 bases). V shed 5 bases and J shed 10 bases, with 14 bases lying between them. Germline loops: CDR1 SEHNR, CDR2 FQNEAQ (reference sequence). This CDR3 has 12 residues. CDR3 DNA sequence: TGTGCCAGCAGCCCGGGGGCAGGGGTAGCTTTCTTT. Protein product: CASSPGAGVAFF.

This rearrangement joins TRBV18 to TRBJ1-3; perhaps TRBD1 as D (5 bases). This CDR3 has 16 residues. In germline, CDR1 is KGHSH, CDR2 LQKENI. The V gene lost 1 base and the J gene lost 4 bases, with 14 bases spanning the gap. CDR3 bases: TGTGCCAGCTCACCACAGGGGCAGGGAATCGGAAACACCATATATTTT. Its translation is CASSPQGQGIGNTIYF.

J is TRBJ2-2 and V is TRBV3-1 (or the pseudogene TRBV3-2); TRBD1 might be the D (8 bases). This CDR3 has 16 residues. The V gene lost 4 bases and the J gene lost 4 bases, with 16 bases spanning the gap. Germline V CDR1 and CDR2: LGHDT, YNNKEL (reference sequence). The CDR3 region is CASSLRTGRGTGELFF. CDR3 nucleotides: TGTGCCAGCAGCCTTAGGACAGGGAGGGGCACCGGGGAGCTGTTTTTT.

The rearrangement joins TRBV9 to TRBJ2-7; 7 positions match TRBD1. Germline CDR1 and CDR2: SGDLS and YYNGEE. The CDR3 is 13 residues long. J was trimmed by 3 bases and V by 4 bases; bases with no gene match: 4. The CDR3 region is CASSPRQGYEQYF. The CDR3 DNA is TGTGCCAGCAGCCCCCGACAGGGCTACGAGCAGTACTTC.

The chain joins TRBV19 to TRBJ1-5, with 9 positions matching TRBD1. The CDR3 sequence is 13 residues long. V gave up 5 bases and J gave up 5 bases; unmatched junction bases: 1. Germline values: CDR1 LNHDA, CDR2 SQIVND (reference sequence). CDR3 in amino acids: CASSWDRDQPQHF. The CDR3 DNA reads as TGTGCCAGTAGTTGGGACAGGGATCAGCCCCAGCATTTT.